The 18 T cell receptor beta chains below all came from one sample that was sequenced in a study of Ad26.COV2.S vaccination and SARS-CoV-2 variants. Described treatment: roughly 19 received Ad26.COV2.S at low or high dose, single or two shots; 5 received placebo; per-sample allocation not given. Vaccine and placebo recipients were sampled on day 63 after the first injection. Here immunoSEQ multiplex PCR was the method, and the copy in TCRdb shows in-frame clones only, minus some. The table lists 350,000 to 450,000 clones, roughly four fifths of them singletons, with around 7.4% in the top ten. Specimen: peripheral blood, collected in a trial of Ad26.COV2.S vaccine versus placebo. The source is a person aged 18 to 65 who received the Ad26.COV2.S COVID-19 vaccine or a placebo.

The chain joins TRBV28 to TRBJ2-3; D not resolved. Germline lookup yields CDR1 MDHEN and CDR2 SYDVKM. V was cut by 10 bases and J by 5 bases, with 10 bases left in between. This CDR3 comprises 11 residues. This chain's CDR3 is CATRDLDTQYF. The CDR3 region has the DNA TGTGCCACGAGAGACTTAGATACGCAGTATTTT.

The chain joins TRBV5-1 to TRBJ2-1, with TRBD2 identical over 9 bases. Per the germline V gene, CDR1 is SGHRS and CDR2 is YFSETQ. There are 17 residues in the CDR3. After removal of 0 bases from V and 1 base from J, the junction contained 5 bases not matched to a gene. The CDR3 sequence is CASSLGGLAESYNEQFF. The CDR3 nucleotides read TGCGCCAGCAGCTTGGGGGGACTAGCTGAGTCCTACAATGAGCAGTTCTTC. The full variable domain, its missing parts supplied by reference TRBV5-1 and TRBJ2-1, is KAGVTQTPRYLIKTRGQQVTLSCSPISGHRSVSWYQQTPGQGLQFLFEYFSETQRNKGNFPGRFSGRQFSNSRSEMNVSTLELGDSALYLCASSLGGLAESYNEQFFGPGTRLTVL.

This clone was recorded a few times. The chain employs TRBV6-5 and TRBJ2-7, with TRBD1 matching over 7 bases. Germline CDR1 MNHEY, CDR2 SVGAGI. CDR3 length: 14 amino acids. J was trimmed by 3 bases and V by 2 bases; bases with no gene match: 4. As DNA, the CDR3 is TGTGCCAGCAGTTACGGACAGGAGCACTACGAGCAGTACTTC. It codes for CASSYGQEHYEQYF.

The chain couples TRBV4-2 to TRBJ2-1; 10 bases align to TRBD2. This CDR3 contains 16 residues. From germline, CDR1 is LGHNA and CDR2 YNFKEQ. V lost 4 bases to trimming and J lost 7 bases; unmatched junction nucleotides: 10. DNA for the CDR3: TGTGCCAGCAGCCCGGCGTTAGATAGCGGGGGGAATGAGCAGTTCTTC. It is translated as CASSPALDSGGNEQFF.

The rearrangement links TRBV19 to TRBJ1-5; no firm D call. The V gene's germline CDR1 is LNHDA and CDR2 SQIVND (reference sequence). The germline V and J ends were trimmed by 5 bases and 9 bases, with 11 bases remaining between them. CDR3 length: 12 residues. CDR3 loop: CASSQMGMPQHF. For the CDR3, the DNA is TGTGCCAGTAGTCAGATGGGGATGCCCCAGCATTTT.

This sequence joins TRBV5-6 and TRBJ2-1; TRBD2 might be the D (6 bases). Germline CDR1 SGHDT, CDR2 YYEEEE. There are 19 residues in the CDR3. V was pared by 0 bases and J by 0 bases, with 19 bases between. The CDR3 nucleotides are TGTGCCAGCAGCTTGGTAGGTAGCGGCTATAAGAACTCCTACAATGAGCAGTTCTTC. Protein sequence: CASSLVGSGYKNSYNEQFF. Combining the CDR3 with reference TRBV5-6 and TRBJ2-1 gives the whole variable domain DAGVTQSPTHLIKTRGQQVTLRCSPKSGHDTVSWYQQALGQGPQFIFQYYEEEERQRGNFPDRFSGHQFPNYSSELNVNALLLGDSALYLCASSLVGSGYKNSYNEQFFGPGTRLTVL.

This rearrangement joins TRBV7-2 to TRBJ1-5; TRBD1 might be the D (5 bases). CDR1 is SGHTA and CDR2 is FQGNSA in the germline V gene. V shed 0 bases and J shed 3 bases, with 9 bases lying between them. This CDR3 spans 15 amino acids. CDR3 sequence reads: CASSLAGAHNQPQHF. CDR3 nucleotide sequence: TGTGCCAGCAGCTTAGCAGGGGCACACAATCAGCCCCAGCATTTT.

V gene TRBV7-2 combines with J gene TRBJ1-1, with TRBD1 matching over 8 bases. The V gene end was trimmed by 3 bases and the J gene end by 0 bases; junction bases not matched to a gene: 3. Per the germline V gene, CDR1 is SGHTA and CDR2 is FQGNSA. CDR3 length: 15 residues. The chain's CDR3 is CASSFSTGVNTEAFF. CDR3 in DNA: TGTGCCAGCAGCTTCTCGACAGGGGTGAACACTGAAGCTTTCTTT.

The sample holds many counts of this clone. J is TRBJ2-1 and V is TRBV29-1; D could derive from TRBD1 or TRBD2 (5 bases each). The germline gives CDR1 SQVTM, CDR2 ANQGSEA. V gave up 7 bases and J gave up 10 bases, with 14 bases separating them. The CDR3 has 11 amino acids. CDR3 DNA sequence: TGCAGCGCCGGGACGCGCGACGAGCAGTTCTTC. Protein: CSAGTRDEQFF.

The J gene is TRBJ1-2, the V gene TRBV19; 7 positions agree with TRBD1. V gave up 5 bases and J gave up 5 bases; unmatched junction bases: 14. Germline CDR1 and CDR2: LNHDA and SQIVND (reference sequence). The length of the CDR3 is 16 residues. CDR3 sequence (DNA): TGTGCCAGTAGTTTCCCGACAGGGATTGGTCGTTATGGCTACACCTTC. Protein sequence: CASSFPTGIGRYGYTF.

This rearrangement joins TRBV7-3 to TRBJ2-1, with D perhaps matching TRBD2 (5 bases). V lost 0 bases and J 9 bases, leaving 12 bases between the germline ends. This CDR3 has 14 amino acids. Germline assignment: CDR1 SGHTA and CDR2 FQGTGA. In DNA form, the CDR3 reads TGTGCCAGCAGCTTAACGGACTCATGGTCTGAGCAGTTCTTC. Protein: CASSLTDSWSEQFF.

This chain uses TRBV3-1 (or the pseudogene TRBV3-2) with TRBJ2-1; 8 nucleotides match TRBD2. The CDR3 totals 14 residues. Losses at the gene ends were 6 bases for V and 3 bases for J; bases not matched to a gene: 4. From germline, CDR1 is LGHDT and CDR2 YNNKEL (reference sequence). The CDR3 DNA follows: TGTGCCAGCAGTAAACTAGCGGTCTACAATGAGCAGTTCTTC. Its translation is CASSKLAVYNEQFF.

This clone showed up just once. The J gene is TRBJ2-2, the V gene TRBV4-3; 9 nucleotides agree with TRBD2. CDR3 size: 15 residues. CDR1 and CDR2 (germline): LGHNA, YSLEER. V lost 4 bases to trimming and J lost 4 bases; unmatched junction nucleotides: 4. CDR3 nucleotide sequence: TGCGCCAGCAGCCCTGGACTAGCGATCACCGGGGAGCTGTTTTTT. Protein sequence: CASSPGLAITGELFF.

The rearrangement joins TRBV11-3 to TRBJ2-7, with D perhaps TRBD2 (5 bases). The germline V and J ends were trimmed by 1 base and 4 bases, with 14 bases remaining between them. Germline V gene sequence: CDR1 SGHNT, CDR2 YENEEA. This CDR3 has 15 residues. CDR3 sequence: CASSLVVTRAYEQYF. The CDR3 DNA reads as TGTGCCAGCAGCTTAGTAGTAACTAGAGCTTACGAGCAGTACTTC.

The table lists this clone with a count of one. The V call is TRBV7-8, the J call TRBJ1-4; TRBD1 might be the D (5 bases). This CDR3 region has 15 residues. Trimming cost V 0 bases and J 11 bases, with 16 bases left between them. The germline V gene encodes CDR1 SGHVS and CDR2 FQNEAQ. CDR3 amino acids: CASSLARGGAGKLFF. The CDR3 DNA reads as TGTGCCAGCAGCTTAGCCCGGGGAGGGGCAGGGAAACTGTTTTTT.

The chain combines TRBV19 with TRBJ1-2; D call uncertain. Germline-derived CDR1 and CDR2 are LNHDA and SQIVND (reference sequence). Deletions cut 3 bases from V and 0 bases from J, with 11 bases between. The CDR3 extends over 15 amino acids. CDR3: CASSMRTGANYGYTF. In DNA form, the CDR3 reads TGTGCCAGTAGTATGAGGACCGGAGCTAACTATGGCTACACCTTC.

This clone was detected once. The chain couples TRBV7-9 to TRBJ1-4; possible D gene TRBD1, 5 bases. The V end lost 1 base, the J end lost 1 base, and 7 bases lay between the germline ends. CDR3 length: 15 amino acids. The V gene's germline CDR1 is SEHNR and CDR2 FQNEAQ (reference sequence). This chain's CDR3 is CASSLVQGTNEKLFF. The CDR3 DNA sequence: TGTGCCAGCAGCTTAGTCCAGGGAACTAATGAAAAACTGTTTTTT.

The V gene is TRBV6-6, the J gene TRBJ1-6, with D unclear. The CDR3 is made up of 12 amino acids. Germline assignment: CDR1 MNHNY and CDR2 SVGAGI (reference sequence). V gave up 6 bases and J gave up 7 bases, with 7 bases separating them. The CDR3 loop reads CASRNGNSPLHF. The CDR3 nucleotides are TGTGCCAGCAGAAACGGAAATTCACCCCTCCACTTT.